This T cell receptor beta chain originates from a study of blood T cell repertoires in COVID-19. This CDR3 spans 14 amino acids. Germline CDR1 reads MNHEY; CDR2 reads SMNVEV (reference sequence). Trimming at V came to 2 bases and at J to 2 bases, leaving 0 bases not matched to a gene. Recovered Cohort 3 donors showed two negative PCRs, clearance, or symptom resolution. Sequencing used immunoSEQ multiplex PCR; TCRdb keeps in-frame clones, though not all of them. The sample shows 95,000 to 150,000 clones, about 83% of them seen only once. The sequence derives from a woman in her 30s who had recovered from COVID-19. The sample was PBMCs or T cells enriched from blood (not recorded which). The rearrangement links TRBV27 to TRBJ2-7; 10 bases are shared with TRBD2. The CDR3: CASSLTSGAYEQYF. Here the CDR3 DNA reads TGTGCCAGCAGTTTAACTAGCGGGGCCTACGAGCAGTACTTC.